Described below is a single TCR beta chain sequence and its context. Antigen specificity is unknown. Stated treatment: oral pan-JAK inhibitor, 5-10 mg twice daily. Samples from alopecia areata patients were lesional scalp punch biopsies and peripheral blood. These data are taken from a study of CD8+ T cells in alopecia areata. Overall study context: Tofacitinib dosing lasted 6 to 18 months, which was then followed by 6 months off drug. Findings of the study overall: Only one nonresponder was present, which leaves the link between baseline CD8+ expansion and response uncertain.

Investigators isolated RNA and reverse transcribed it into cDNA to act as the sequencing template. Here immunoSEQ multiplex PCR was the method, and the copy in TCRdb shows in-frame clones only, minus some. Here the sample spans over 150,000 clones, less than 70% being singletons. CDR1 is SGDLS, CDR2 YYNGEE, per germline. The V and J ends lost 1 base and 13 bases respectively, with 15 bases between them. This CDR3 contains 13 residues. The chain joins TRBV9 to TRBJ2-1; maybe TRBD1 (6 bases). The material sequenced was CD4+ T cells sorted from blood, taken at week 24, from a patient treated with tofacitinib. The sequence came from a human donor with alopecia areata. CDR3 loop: CASSVPTGNPQFF. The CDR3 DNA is TGTGCCAGCAGCGTACCTACAGGGAACCCACAGTTCTTC.